The 17 T cell receptor beta chains in this list originate from one sample, sequenced in a study of identical twins. TCRdb re-called the 5' RACE reads through MiXCR, storing one row per CDR3 protein. The profile shows 460,000 or so distinct CDR3 sequences, 11% to 15% of them singletons. The sample was also reused in another study, on yellow fever vaccine responses in identical twins.

Sequenced sample: CD4+ T cells sorted from blood. These receptors were taken from a woman aged 18 to 35 in good health.

The chain combines TRBV7-9 with TRBJ2-1; 9 bases align to TRBD1. J gave up 7 bases and V 2 bases, and 9 bases lay outside the gene matches. The CDR3 totals 16 residues. CDR1 is SEHNR and CDR2 is FQNEAQ in the germline V gene (reference sequence). The CDR3 coding sequence is TGTGCCAGCAGCTTACAGGGTTTGGGGACAGGGAATGAGCAGTTCTTC. The encoded protein is CASSLQGLGTGNEQFF.

The rearrangement joins TRBV7-8 to TRBJ1-1; D remains unclear. The V end lost 3 bases, the J end lost 1 base, and 9 bases lay between the germline ends. CDR1 is SGHVS and CDR2 is FQNEAQ in the germline V gene. The CDR3 runs 14 residues. The CDR3 DNA follows: TGTGCCAGCAGCTTGACGACCGGGAACACTGAAGCTTTCTTT. Translation: CASSLTTGNTEAFF.

This clonotype was counted many times. The chain is built from TRBV29-1 and TRBJ1-2; D not certain. Trimming removed 7 bases at V and 0 bases at J, with 9 bases between. The CDR3 is 12 amino acids. The germline gives CDR1 SQVTM, CDR2 ANQGSEA. Here the CDR3 DNA reads TGCAGCGCTGGCGAAGCTAACTATGGCTACACCTTC. Its translation: CSAGEANYGYTF.

The J gene is TRBJ2-2, the V gene TRBV5-5; D uncertain. Trimming shortened V by 4 bases and J by 6 bases, and 7 bases separated the two germline ends. The CDR3 runs 12 residues. CDR1 is SGHKS and CDR2 is YYEKEE in the germline V gene (reference sequence). This CDR3 reads CASSVQAGELFF. The CDR3 DNA reads TGTGCCAGCAGCGTGCAGGCCGGGGAGCTGTTTTTT.

Many counts were recorded for this clonotype. This sequence joins TRBV12-3 or TRBV12-4 and TRBJ2-7; 10 bases fit TRBD2. Losses at the gene ends were 3 bases for V and 2 bases for J; bases not matched to a gene: 4. The CDR3 contains 15 residues. CDR3 DNA: TGTGCCAGCAGTTTCGGGCTAGCGGGAGCCTACGAGCAGTACTTC. It is translated as CASSFGLAGAYEQYF.

This chain links TRBV5-1 with TRBJ1-2; TRBD1 aligns across 7 bases. This CDR3 has 14 residues. Per the germline V gene, CDR1 is SGHRS and CDR2 is YFSETQ. V shed 3 bases, J shed 6 bases, and the junction held 8 bases outside the gene matches. As DNA, the CDR3 is TGCGCCAGCAGCTCCACGACAGGGCCCCATGGCTACACCTTC. This translates into CASSSTTGPHGYTF. The full variable domain, rest sourced from reference TRBV5-1 and TRBJ1-2, is KAGVTQTPRYLIKTRGQQVTLSCSPISGHRSVSWYQQTPGQGLQFLFEYFSETQRNKGNFPGRFSGRQFSNSRSEMNVSTLELGDSALYLCASSSTTGPHGYTFGSGTRLTVV.

This clonotype turned up a few times. The junction departs from germline at one end; a sequencing error may be responsible. The genes are TRBV5-5 and TRBJ1-2; D remains ambiguous. The length of the CDR3 is 12 residues. The germline gives CDR1 SGHKS, CDR2 YYEKEE (reference sequence). CDR3 sequence (DNA): TGTGCCGGCAGCTCCTTCTCTAGGGGCTACACCTTC. Translating gives CAGSSFSRGYTF.

V is TRBV24-1 and J is TRBJ2-1, with D perhaps TRBD2 (7 bases). The V end lost 3 bases, the J end lost 0 bases, and 26 bases lay between the germline ends. This CDR3 is built from 21 residues. Germline CDR1 reads KGHDR; CDR2 reads SFDVKD. In DNA form, the CDR3 reads TGTGCCACCAGTGATGCCGTTGCGGGGGCGCGGGGGCCGAGCTCCTACAATGAGCAGTTCTTC. Its protein product is CATSDAVAGARGPSSYNEQFF.

This clonotype was observed a few times. Sequence at one end of the junction differs from germline and may be a read error. The chain uses TRBV7-7 and TRBJ2-1; D may be TRBD1 (9 bases). The length of the CDR3 is 14 residues. Germline-derived CDR1 and CDR2 are SSHAT and FNYEAQ (reference sequence). The CDR3 DNA follows: TGTGCTAGCAGCTTAGCGGGACAGGGCAATGAGCAGTTCTTC. Translating it yields CASSLAGQGNEQFF.

In this sample, this clonotype turned up a few times. The CDR3 sequence is CASSFQAPLGHFLKQETQYF. For the CDR3, the DNA is TGTGCCAGCAGTTTCCAGGCCCCCCTCGGACACTTTTTGAAACAAGAGACCCAGTACTTC. The chain joins TRBV27 to TRBJ2-5, with D perhaps matching TRBD1 (5 bases). CDR3 size: 20 residues. V lost 3 bases to trimming and J lost 2 bases, with 28 bases between them. From germline, CDR1 is MNHEY and CDR2 SMNVEV (reference sequence).

V and J are TRBV20-1 and TRBJ2-1; possibly TRBD2 for D (7 bases). Germline values: CDR1 DFQATT, CDR2 SNEGSKA (reference sequence). This CDR3 comprises 13 residues. V dropped 6 bases and J dropped 2 bases, with 11 bases sitting between them. This CDR3 reads CSAEGGPYNEQFF. The DNA of the CDR3 is TGCAGTGCGGAGGGGGGGCCCTACAATGAGCAGTTCTTC.

This clonotype came up a few times. The V gene is TRBV7-2, the J gene TRBJ2-3, with TRBD1 as a possible D gene (5 bases). This CDR3 contains 15 residues. Trimming cost V 3 bases and J 4 bases, with 14 bases left between them. CDR1 is SGHTA and CDR2 is FQGNSA in the germline V gene. The CDR3 loop is CASSFAPGRADTQYF. The CDR3 coding sequence is TGTGCCAGCAGCTTCGCCCCGGGCAGGGCAGATACGCAGTATTTT.

This clonotype was counted only a few times. The chain combines TRBV27 with TRBJ1-6, with TRBD1 matching 7 bases. Germline-derived CDR1 and CDR2 are MNHEY and SMNVEV (reference sequence). This CDR3 region has 15 residues. Unmatched junction bases numbered 10, after V lost 5 bases and J lost 9 bases. CDR3 sequence reads: CASSTGQVDSSPLHF. In DNA, the CDR3 is TGTGCCAGCAGTACCGGACAGGTAGACTCTTCACCCCTCCACTTT.

CDR3 DNA sequence: TGTGCCAGCAGTATCTCCATGGCCGCGAACACTGAAGCTTTCTTT. Its protein product is CASSISMAANTEAFF. The rearrangement uses TRBV12-3 or TRBV12-4 and TRBJ1-1; D not certain. V gave up 5 bases and J gave up 1 base, with 14 bases separating them. The CDR3 length is 15 residues.

This clonotype was recorded a few times. The J gene is TRBJ2-1, the V gene TRBV18; 8 bases line up with TRBD1. V dropped 4 bases and J dropped 8; count of bases not matched to a gene: 7. There are 14 residues in the CDR3. The germline CDR1 and CDR2 sequences are KGHSH and LQKENI. The CDR3 DNA reads as TGTGCCAGCTCACGCCGGACAGGGAGCGATGAGCAGTTCTTC. Encoded protein: CASSRRTGSDEQFF. The whole variable domain, remainder taken from reference TRBV18 and TRBJ2-1, is NAGVMQNPRHLVRRRGQEARLRCSPMKGHSHVYWYRQLPEEGLKFMVYLQKENIIDESGMPKERFSAEFPKEGPSILRIQQVVRGDSAAYFCASSRRTGSDEQFFGPGTRLTVL.

This clonotype has a handful of counts. The chain couples TRBV15 to TRBJ2-2; no firm D call. The CDR3 has 17 amino acids. The V end lost 3 bases, the J end lost 6 bases, and 20 bases lay between the germline ends. Germline assignment: CDR1 LNHNV and CDR2 YYDKDF (reference sequence). For the CDR3, the DNA is TGTGCCACCAGCAGGGAAAGGGTCGTCGGTTCGGCCGGGGAGCTGTTTTTT. It yields the protein CATSRERVVGSAGELFF.

This clonotype was seen only a few times. The chain joins TRBV28 to TRBJ2-4, with 7 positions matching TRBD1. V was pared by 7 bases and J by 7 bases, with 13 bases of the junction left unmatched. Germline V gene sequence: CDR1 MDHEN, CDR2 SYDVKM. The CDR3 totals 15 residues. CDR3 coding DNA: TGTGCCAGCAACGACAGGGTGGGCCCTTTTAACATTCAGTACTTC. This translates into CASNDRVGPFNIQYF.